This T cell receptor beta chain was found in a study of T cells in Graves' hyperthyroidism and ophthalmopathy. In regard to this clonotype: Antigen: not known.

Per germline, CDR1 SEHNR and CDR2 FQNEAQ (reference sequence). V shed 3 bases and J shed 6 bases, with 14 bases lying between them. This CDR3 has 14 amino acids. Notes on the study in general: Separation of ophthalmopathy from stable hyperthyroidism was achieved by a 13 V-J model. Most expanded thyroid clonotypes above 0.001 recurred in blood. Model-based prediction identified ophthalmopathy a median around 6.7 months prior to its onset.

TCR beta CDR3 regions were amplified from RNA transcripts. HTBI primers were the set used in a first-round RT-PCR of the TCR CDR3. TCRdb redid the calling of the multiplex PCR reads with MiXCR, one entry per CDR3 protein. The sample has 500,000 to 600,000 distinct CDR3 sequences; 15% to 20% are singletons. Sequenced: blood. This TCR was recovered from a woman in her late teens or twenties with Graves' hyperthyroidism. The V call is TRBV7-9, the J call TRBJ1-2, with a possible D match to TRBD1 (5 bases). Here the CDR3 reads CASSLRQGSHGYTF. The CDR3 bases are TGTGCCAGCAGCTTGAGGCAGGGAAGTCATGGCTACACCTTC.